These 29 T cell receptor beta chains share one sample of origin, sequenced in a study of persistence of HIV-infected CD4 T cells. What these receptors recognize is not known. Sequencing used immunoSEQ version 4 in survey mode. The data were produced by immunoSEQ multiplex PCR, yet TCRdb's version contains in-frame clones alone and is incomplete. In the table there are 40,000 to 55,000 clones, around 90% of which are singletons. Anti-CD3/anti-CD28 beads served as a nonspecific positive control stimulus. Responding CD4+ T cells were sorted by upregulation of both CD40 ligand and CD69. Sequenced material: CD4+ T cells sorted from PBMCs after roughly 19-hour stimulation, taken from a patient who received antiretroviral therapy. These receptors came from an adult woman with HIV who was CMV-seropositive.

The chain joins TRBV20-1 to TRBJ1-1, with no clear D. This CDR3 comprises 11 residues. Trimming removed 3 bases at V and 4 bases at J, with 6 bases between. Per germline, CDR1 DFQATT and CDR2 SNEGSKA (reference sequence). CDR3 in amino acids: CSASNPTEAFF. CDR3 bases: TGCAGTGCTAGTAACCCCACTGAAGCTTTCTTT.

The chain is built from TRBV29-1 and TRBJ1-1, with unresolved D. This CDR3 comprises 11 residues. Germline assignment: CDR1 SQVTM and CDR2 ANQGSEA. V dropped 4 bases and J dropped 8 bases, with 11 bases sitting between them. The CDR3 bases are TGCAGCGTTGCTCCTGGAATAGAAGCTTTCTTT. As protein: CSVAPGIEAFF.

The genes are TRBV10-3 and TRBJ1-6, with D unclear. V lost 8 bases to trimming and J lost 13 bases, with 18 bases between them. Germline CDR1 and CDR2: ENHRY and SYGVKD. The CDR3 sequence is 13 residues long. CDR3: CAIRWTLGGPLHF. The CDR3 DNA reads TGTGCCATCCGCTGGACCCTTGGAGGCCCCCTCCACTTT.

This clone was counted a single time. The gene calls are TRBV7-2 and TRBJ1-1; D gene ambiguous. V lost 5 bases, J lost 2 bases, and 12 bases lay in between. Germline-derived CDR1 and CDR2 are SGHTA and FQGNSA. This CDR3 comprises 14 residues. The DNA of the CDR3 is TGTGCCAGCAGCCCCCATAGGAGAAACACTGAAGCTTTCTTT. Its translation: CASSPHRRNTEAFF. Combining the CDR3 with reference TRBV7-2 and TRBJ1-1 gives the whole variable domain GAGVSQSPSNKVTEKGKDVELRCDPISGHTALYWYRQSLGQGLEFLIYFQGNSAPDKSGLPSDRFSAERTGGSVSTLTIQRTQQEDSAVYLCASSPHRRNTEAFFGQGTRLTVV.

CDR3 protein: CASSLPSGGTDTQYF. The CDR3 bases are TGTGCCAGCAGCTTACCTTCCGGGGGCACAGATACGCAGTATTTT. V usage is TRBV7-9 and J usage is TRBJ2-3, with D possibly TRBD2 on 5 matching bases. In germline, CDR1 is SEHNR, CDR2 FQNEAQ (reference sequence). The CDR3 loop spans 15 amino acids. Trimming cost V 2 bases and J 1 base, with 10 bases left between them.

This clone was picked up one time. The chain links TRBV30 to TRBJ1-3; weak D call: TRBD1 (5 bases). Between the trimmed V and J ends, which lost 4 bases and 4 bases, there was a span of 11 bases. This CDR3 has 13 residues. The germline V gene encodes CDR1 GTSNPN and CDR2 SVGIG (reference sequence). CDR3 amino acids: CAWTWGIGNTIYF. Here the CDR3 DNA reads TGTGCCTGGACATGGGGGATCGGAAACACCATATATTTT.

Here the CDR3 reads CASSRGGYEQYF. The CDR3 nucleotides read TGTGCCAGTAGTAGAGGAGGCTACGAGCAGTACTTC. The chain links TRBV19 to TRBJ2-7, with TRBD2 as a possible D gene (5 bases). Germline lookup yields CDR1 LNHDA and CDR2 SQIVND (reference sequence). The V gene lost 4 bases and the J gene lost 3 bases, with 7 bases spanning the gap. The CDR3 length is 12 residues.

The chain uses TRBV21-1 and TRBJ1-2. TRBV21-1 is a documented pseudogene. This CDR3 region has 16 residues. CDR3 in amino acids: CASSSHSRGSKCGYTF. The DNA of the CDR3 is TGTGCCAGCAGCTCCCACTCCCGGGGCAGTAAATGTGGCTACACCTTC.

The chain joins TRBV3-1 (or the pseudogene TRBV3-2) to TRBJ1-6; D remains ambiguous. Deletions cut 4 bases from V and 5 bases from J, with 24 bases between. Germline V gives CDR1 LGHDT, CDR2 YNNKEL (reference sequence). CDR3 length: 19 amino acids. The CDR3, as DNA: TGTGCCAGCAGCCTGTGGTGTCCCATTTCAATACATCATAATTCACCCCTCCACTTT. It translates to CASSLWCPISIHHNSPLHF.

This clone turned up a few times. This sequence joins TRBV9 and TRBJ1-3; TRBD1 matches at 7 bases. Germline V lookup: CDR1 SGDLS, CDR2 YYNGEE. The CDR3 contains 14 residues. V gave up 7 bases and J gave up 8 bases; unmatched junction bases: 12. DNA of the CDR3: TGTGCCAGCGGGCGTCAGGGCAGGGGGGACACCATATATTTT. As protein: CASGRQGRGDTIYF.

The CDR3: CASSLWAGIGYGYTF. The CDR3 DNA reads as TGCGCCAGCAGCTTGTGGGCCGGGATCGGCTATGGCTACACCTTC. The rearrangement uses TRBV5-1 and TRBJ1-2; D ambiguous. CDR3 length equals 15 residues. Trimming took 1 base from V and 4 from J, leaving 14 bases between them. In germline, CDR1 is SGHRS, CDR2 YFSETQ.

This clone was seen a handful of times. The gene calls are TRBV9 and TRBJ2-5; tentative D call: TRBD1 (5 bases). CDR3 length equals 14 residues. The V end was cut by 0 bases, the J end by 5 bases, with 11 bases between. CDR1 is SGDLS, CDR2 YYNGEE, per germline. CDR3 DNA sequence: TGTGCCAGCAGCGTAGGATTGGGGCCTGAGACCCAGTACTTC. Amino acid sequence: CASSVGLGPETQYF.

The chain employs TRBV30 and TRBJ1-1; 9 bases fit TRBD1. There are 11 residues in the CDR3. Germline V lookup: CDR1 GTSNPN, CDR2 SVGIG (reference sequence). With V trimmed by 6 bases and J by 11 bases, 7 bases remained unmatched. The CDR3 protein is CACSGTGWAFF. The CDR3 DNA is TGTGCCTGCTCGGGGACAGGGTGGGCTTTCTTT.

The gene calls are TRBV6-5 and TRBJ1-1, with D possibly matching TRBD1 (5 bases). Deletions cut 6 bases from V and 5 bases from J, with 13 bases between. The CDR3 sequence is 13 residues long. Germline-derived CDR1 and CDR2 are MNHEY and SVGAGI. The CDR3 nucleotides read TGTGCCAGCAGGCGTGACGAGGGGACTGAAGCTTTCTTT. This codes for CASRRDEGTEAFF.

The chain joins TRBV6-2 or TRBV6-3 to TRBJ1-1; D remains unclear. The V gene lost 5 bases and the J gene lost 1 base, with 11 bases spanning the gap. Germline CDR1 is MNHEY and CDR2 is SVGEGT. The CDR3 totals 14 residues. The CDR3 reads CASSPEFGNTEAFF. For the CDR3, the DNA is TGTGCCAGCAGTCCGGAGTTTGGGAACACTGAAGCTTTCTTT.

The chain combines TRBV4-2 with TRBJ1-1, with a tentative D call TRBD1 (6 bases). V lost 0 bases, J lost 0 bases, and 23 bases lay in between. CDR1 is LGHNA, CDR2 YNFKEQ, per germline. CDR3 length: 20 amino acids. CDR3 in amino acids: CASSQDVGGHNSNMNTEAFF. CDR3 in DNA: TGTGCCAGCAGCCAAGATGTGGGGGGACACAATTCGAATATGAACACTGAAGCTTTCTTT.

The rearrangement uses TRBV9 and TRBJ2-3, with 9 bases fitting TRBD2. V lost 2 bases and J lost 1; bases outside the gene matches: 5. The CDR3 extends over 16 amino acids. CDR1 SGDLS and CDR2 YYNGEE come from the germline V gene. In nucleotides, the CDR3 is TGTGCCAGCAGCGTTCTTGCTAGCGGGGGCACAGATACGCAGTATTTT. It translates to CASSVLASGGTDTQYF.

The J gene is TRBJ2-5, the V gene TRBV6-1; D unresolved. The germline V and J ends were trimmed by 5 bases and 0 bases, with 13 bases remaining between them. The CDR3 spans 15 residues. The germline V gene has CDR1 MNHNS and CDR2 SASEGT. CDR3 in amino acids: CASSRLGLYQETQYF. The CDR3 DNA follows: TGTGCCAGCAGTCGGTTGGGCCTGTACCAAGAGACCCAGTACTTC.

The V gene is TRBV30, the J gene TRBJ1-1, with 7 bases lining up with TRBD1. Per germline, CDR1 GTSNPN and CDR2 SVGIG (reference sequence). J gave up 8 bases and V 5 bases, and 5 bases lay outside the gene matches. The CDR3 extends over 11 amino acids. The CDR3 here is CAWEQGSEAFF. CDR3 in DNA: TGTGCCTGGGAACAGGGGAGCGAAGCTTTCTTT. Filled out from reference TRBV30 and TRBJ1-1, the complete variable domain reads SQTIHQWPATLVQPVGSPLSLECTVEGTSNPNLYWYRQAAGRGLQLLFYSVGIGQISSEVPQNLSASRPQDRQFILSSKKLLLSDSGFYLCAWEQGSEAFFGQGTRLTVV.

The V and J genes are TRBV5-1 and TRBJ2-3; tentatively, D is TRBD1 or TRBD2 (6 bases each). Germline V gives CDR1 SGHRS, CDR2 YFSETQ. This CDR3 region has 13 residues. The germline V and J ends were trimmed by 2 bases and 8 bases, with 12 bases remaining between them. The CDR3 is CASSFDGGGTQYF. In DNA form, the CDR3 reads TGCGCCAGCAGCTTTGACGGGGGCGGTACGCAGTATTTT.

The chain joins TRBV24-1 to TRBJ1-2; D not certain. V was shortened by 4 bases and J by 8 bases, with 13 bases between the two germline ends. This CDR3 spans 13 amino acids. Germline-derived CDR1 and CDR2 are KGHDR and SFDVKD. The chain's CDR3 is CATSDPGDRGYTF. As DNA, the CDR3 is TGTGCCACCAGTGACCCCGGGGATAGGGGCTACACCTTC.

The chain carries TRBV4-1 and TRBJ1-3; 7 nucleotides line up with TRBD1. Trimming removed 0 bases from V and 2 bases from J; junction bases left unmatched: 7. This CDR3 is 17 amino acids long. CDR1 and CDR2 from the germline V gene are MGHRA and YSYEKL. CDR3 amino acids: CASSQDRGQSPGNTIYF. The CDR3 nucleotides read TGCGCCAGCAGCCAAGACAGGGGACAGAGCCCTGGAAACACCATATATTTT.

J is TRBJ1-5 and V is TRBV7-8; possibly TRBD1 for D (5 bases). CDR3 length: 14 residues. The germline CDR1 and CDR2 sequences are SGHVS and FQNEAQ. V lost 1 base and J lost 7, with 11 bases in between. The CDR3 sequence is CASSLGGARQPQHF. In DNA, the CDR3 is TGTGCCAGCAGCTTAGGAGGGGCGCGGCAGCCCCAGCATTTT.

The chain uses TRBV12-3 or TRBV12-4 and TRBJ2-7; possible D gene TRBD1, 5 bases. The CDR3 has 13 amino acids. The V and J ends lost 5 bases and 7 bases respectively, with 15 bases between them. The CDR3 loop reads CASSLKGLREQYF. In DNA, the CDR3 is TGTGCCAGCAGTCTAAAGGGGTTGCGGGAGCAGTACTTC.

This chain uses TRBV11-3 with TRBJ2-2; tentatively, D is TRBD1 or TRBD2 (6 bases each). The V gene's germline CDR1 is SGHNT and CDR2 YENEEA. The V end lost 3 bases, the J end lost 2 bases, and 10 bases lay between the germline ends. This CDR3 contains 15 residues. CDR3 sequence (DNA): TGTGCCAGCAGCTTGACAGGACTAAACACCGGGGAGCTGTTTTTT. It codes for CASSLTGLNTGELFF.

This clone was recorded only once. J is TRBJ1-4 and V is TRBV19; D might be TRBD1 (6 bases). The ends were cut back, 7 bases at V and 7 bases at J, with 13 bases in the middle. CDR3 length equals 13 residues. The germline CDR1 and CDR2 sequences are LNHDA and SQIVND (reference sequence). In nucleotides, the CDR3 is TGTGCCAGTAAACAGGGTGGCGGTGAAAAACTGTTTTTT. Protein: CASKQGGGEKLFF.

This rearrangement joins TRBV6-1 to TRBJ2-7, with D perhaps matching TRBD2 (5 bases). V lost 2 bases and J 3 bases, leaving 11 bases between the germline ends. Looked up from germline, CDR1 is MNHNS and CDR2 is SASEGT. The CDR3 runs to 14 residues. The CDR3 here is CASSESGILYEQYF. The CDR3 coding sequence is TGTGCCAGCAGTGAATCGGGGATCCTCTACGAGCAGTACTTC.

The chain is built from TRBV12-5 and TRBJ1-2, with 7 positions matching TRBD1. The length of the CDR3 is 16 residues. The V gene's germline CDR1 is LGHNT and CDR2 FRNRAP. V was pared by 5 bases and J by 4 bases, with 13 bases of the junction left unmatched. The CDR3 coding sequence is TGTGCTAGTGGTCAGATAACCGGGACAGCCGGCTATGGCTACACCTTC. Its protein product is CASGQITGTAGYGYTF.

This clone was picked up one time. J is TRBJ1-4 and V is TRBV19; tentatively, D is TRBD1 (6 bases). The ends were cut back, 10 bases at V and 6 bases at J, with 15 bases in the middle. The CDR3 is 13 amino acids. The V gene's germline CDR1 is LNHDA and CDR2 SQIVND (reference sequence). This CDR3 is CAISTGIDEKLFF. CDR3 sequence (DNA): TGTGCCATTTCTACAGGGATTGATGAAAAACTGTTTTTT.